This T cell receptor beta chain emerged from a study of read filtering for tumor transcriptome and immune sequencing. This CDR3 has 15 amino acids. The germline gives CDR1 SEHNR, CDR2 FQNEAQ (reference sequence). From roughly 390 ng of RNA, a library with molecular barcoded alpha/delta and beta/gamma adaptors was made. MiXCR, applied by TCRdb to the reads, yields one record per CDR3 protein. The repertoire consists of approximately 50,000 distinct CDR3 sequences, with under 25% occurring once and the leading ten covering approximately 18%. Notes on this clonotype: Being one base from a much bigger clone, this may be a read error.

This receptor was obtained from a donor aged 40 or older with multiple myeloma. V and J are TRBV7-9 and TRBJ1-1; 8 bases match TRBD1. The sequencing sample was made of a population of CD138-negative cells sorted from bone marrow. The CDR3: CTSSPPDRDYTEAFF. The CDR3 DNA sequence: TGTACCAGCAGCCCCCCGGACAGGGATTACACTGAAGCTTTCTTT.